Following are 18 T cell receptor beta chains from one sample sequenced in a study of T cell repertoires in ileal Crohn's disease. Repertoires were generated with immunoSEQ multiplex PCR, while TCRdb's copy carries only in-frame clones and drops some. The sample includes approximately 4,500 clones, roughly 69% of them seen just once. Material: ileal tissue. These receptors were obtained from an adult with Crohn's disease.

The chain recombines TRBV6-1 with TRBJ2-1, with TRBD2 identical over 10 bases. V dropped 4 bases and J dropped 5; count of bases not matched to a gene: 5. The V gene's germline CDR1 is MNHNS and CDR2 SASEGT. The CDR3 is 15 residues long. The CDR3 is CASSGSSGGNNEQFF. The DNA for the CDR3 is TGTGCCAGCAGTGGTTCTAGCGGGGGTAACAATGAGCAGTTCTTC.

This clone was seen more than once but under ten times. The V gene is TRBV29-1, the J gene TRBJ1-4; 9 nucleotides match TRBD1. In germline, CDR1 is SQVTM, CDR2 ANQGSEA. The J segment lost 7 bases and the V segment lost 6 bases, leaving 6 bases of the junction unmatched. This CDR3 has 13 amino acids. The chain's CDR3 is CSVAGTGREKLFF. CDR3 nucleotide sequence: TGCAGCGTGGCCGGGACAGGGCGTGAAAAACTGTTTTTT. The full variable domain, its missing parts supplied by reference TRBV29-1 and TRBJ1-4, is SAVISQKPSRDICQRGTSLTIQCQVDSQVTMMFWYRQQPGQSLTLIATANQGSEATYESGFVIDKFPISRPNLTFSTLTVSNMSPEDSSIYLCSVAGTGREKLFFGSGTQLSVL.

The chain has TRBV2 and TRBJ1-4; D unclear. Per germline, CDR1 SNHLY and CDR2 FYNNEI. V dropped 8 bases and J dropped 5 bases, with 9 bases sitting between them. The CDR3 runs 12 residues. The CDR3 reads CASGRENEKLFF. CDR3 bases: TGTGCCAGCGGCCGGGAGAATGAAAAACTGTTTTTT.

This clone was picked up a small number of times. The V gene is TRBV5-1, the J gene TRBJ1-1, with D perhaps matching TRBD1 (5 bases). The CDR3 covers 15 residues. CDR1 and CDR2 (germline): SGHRS, YFSETQ. Trimming shortened V by 0 bases and J by 1 base, and 10 bases separated the two germline ends. The CDR3 bases are TGCGCCAGCAGCTTGGGGGCGGGGGAGAACACTGAAGCTTTCTTT. Its translation is CASSLGAGENTEAFF.

The V and J genes are TRBV9 and TRBJ1-1; possible D gene TRBD1, 6 bases. This CDR3 has 16 amino acids. Germline values: CDR1 SGDLS, CDR2 YYNGEE. With 0 bases removed from V and 1 base from J, the gap between germline ends came to 13 bases. CDR3: CASSVGSRTANTEAFF. Written as DNA, the CDR3 is TGTGCCAGCAGCGTAGGGTCCAGGACAGCGAACACTGAAGCTTTCTTT.

For this clone: The junction shows a germline mismatch at one end, possibly a read error. The V and J genes are TRBV11-3 and TRBJ2-5, with 8 bases that match TRBD2. Germline-derived CDR1 and CDR2 are SGHNT and YENEEA. This CDR3 spans 16 amino acids. The CDR3 protein is CTSRIGSGSRQETQYF. The CDR3 bases are TGTACCAGCAGAATCGGAAGCGGGAGCCGGCAAGAGACCCAGTACTTC.

CDR3 residues: CAWSPRGGGNTEAFF. The CDR3 bases are TGTGCCTGGAGTCCCCGGGGGGGAGGGAACACTGAAGCTTTCTTT. The rearrangement uses TRBV30 and TRBJ1-1, with a possible D match to TRBD1 (5 bases). Germline CDR1 reads GTSNPN; CDR2 reads SVGIG (reference sequence). The CDR3 contains 15 residues. Trimming took 2 bases from V and 1 from J, leaving 14 bases between them.

The rearrangement joins TRBV6-6 to TRBJ2-7; 11 bases map to TRBD1. V was pared by 6 bases and J by 5 bases, with 9 bases of the junction left unmatched. CDR1 and CDR2 from the germline V gene are MNHNY and SVGAGI (reference sequence). The CDR3 has 15 amino acids. CDR3 in amino acids: CASSPGQGASDEQYF. CDR3 in DNA: TGTGCCAGCAGCCCAGGACAGGGGGCCTCAGACGAGCAGTACTTC.

This clone has more than one count but fewer than ten. The V gene is TRBV18, the J gene TRBJ2-2, with 10 bases identical to TRBD2. Germline assignment: CDR1 KGHSH and CDR2 LQKENI. The CDR3 consists of 18 residues. V lost 3 bases to trimming and J lost 0 bases; unmatched junction nucleotides: 7. CDR3 bases: TGTGCCAGCTCACCCCGTAGCGGGGGGTTATCGAACACCGGGGAGCTGTTTTTT. This encodes CASSPRSGGLSNTGELFF.

This sequence joins TRBV19 and TRBJ1-5; D call uncertain. Trimming cost V 7 bases and J 7 bases, with 20 bases left between them. CDR3 length equals 15 residues. Germline V lookup: CDR1 LNHDA, CDR2 SQIVND (reference sequence). The CDR3 DNA reads TGTGCCAGTACCCCGGACTCCCGGGGAGGCCAGCCCCAGCATTTT. Protein product: CASTPDSRGGQPQHF.

The chain uses TRBV5-1 and TRBJ2-4; 13 bases align to TRBD2. The closer fit of TRBJ2-5 to the DNA end suggests the J call may be wrong. Germline values: CDR1 SGHRS, CDR2 YFSETQ. This CDR3 spans 16 amino acids. The CDR3 loop reads CASSFRTSGSGETQYF. DNA for the CDR3: TGCGCCAGCAGCTTCCGGACTAGCGGGAGTGGGGAGACCCAGTACTTC.

Of note for this clone: An end of the junction differs from the germline gene, which may be a read error. This sequence joins TRBV7-7 and TRBJ2-1, with 7 bases lining up with TRBD1. The CDR3 runs to 14 residues. CDR1 is SSHAT, CDR2 FNYEAQ, per germline (reference sequence). In DNA, the CDR3 is TGTGCTAGCAGCTCCAGGACAGGTTCCAATGAGCAGTTCTTC. The encoded protein is CASSSRTGSNEQFF.

This chain joins TRBV25-1 and TRBJ1-2, with 10 positions matching TRBD1. V lost 5 bases and J lost 7; bases outside the gene matches: 7. Germline CDR1 is MGHDK and CDR2 is SYGVNS. The CDR3 sequence is 14 residues long. This CDR3 is CASSHRQGAGGYTF. DNA for the CDR3: TGTGCCAGCAGTCACCGACAGGGGGCAGGTGGCTACACCTTC.

The rearrangement joins TRBV28 to TRBJ2-2; 9 bases align to TRBD1. The junction had 12 bases not matched to a gene; V was cut back by 4 bases and J by 0 bases. CDR3 length: 19 amino acids. In germline, CDR1 is MDHEN, CDR2 SYDVKM. The DNA for the CDR3 is TGTGCCAGCAGTTCGTTACCGGGACAGGGCACCGCGAACACCGGGGAGCTGTTTTTT. Translated: CASSSLPGQGTANTGELFF.

A word on this clone: One end of the junction is discordant with germline, which a read error may explain. The gene calls are TRBV7-2 and TRBJ1-2, with D possibly matching TRBD1 (6 bases). The CDR3 runs to 11 residues. CDR1 and CDR2 (germline): SGHTA, FQGNSA. The chain's CDR3 is CASSSGGGHAF. For the CDR3, the DNA is TGTGCCAGCAGCTCGGGGGGGGGACACGCCTTC.

The chain is built from TRBV18 and TRBJ2-1; 9 bases align to TRBD2. J gave up 4 bases and V 3 bases, and 10 bases lay outside the gene matches. The germline CDR1 and CDR2 sequences are KGHSH and LQKENI. CDR3 size: 17 residues. The CDR3 nucleotides read TGTGCCAGCTCACCGGCTAGCGGGGACAGATCATACAATGAGCAGTTCTTC. Translation: CASSPASGDRSYNEQFF.

This rearrangement joins TRBV18 to TRBJ1-5; 8 nucleotides align to TRBD1. J was trimmed by 4 bases and V by 4 bases; bases with no gene match: 6. Looked up from germline, CDR1 is KGHSH and CDR2 is LQKENI. The CDR3 consists of 15 residues. The CDR3 loop reads CASSLRTGPNQPQHF. The CDR3 nucleotides read TGTGCCAGCTCACTACGGACAGGGCCTAATCAGCCCCAGCATTTT.

This clone was found once. The chain employs TRBV6-5 and TRBJ2-7; TRBD2 aligns across 14 bases. Germline lookup yields CDR1 MNHEY and CDR2 SVGAGI. The length of the CDR3 is 15 residues. V lost 4 bases and J lost 6; bases outside the gene matches: 5. The CDR3 protein is CASSSGLAGDIEQYF. CDR3 DNA sequence: TGTGCCAGCAGTTCGGGACTAGCGGGAGATATCGAGCAGTACTTC.